The source of this TCR beta chain is a study of cytomegalovirus exposure and HLA in healthy donors. Amplification used 60 Vbeta primers and 13 Jbeta primers. Assay: immunoSEQ multiplex PCR; the TCRdb copy retains only in-frame clones and omits some. The table has about 270,000 clones, about nine tenths seen once. Germline V gene lookup returns CDR1 SGHAT and CDR2 FQNNGV. The CDR3 consists of 15 residues. The V and J ends lost 3 bases and 1 base, in that order; junction bases with no gene match: 3. The V call is TRBV11-2, the J call TRBJ1-1, with 9 positions matching TRBD1. The specimen sequenced was PBMCs. The TCR was taken from a man aged 40-49 years in good health and CMV-seropositive. In DNA form, the CDR3 reads TGTGCCAGCAGCTTGGGACAGGGCTGGAACACTGAAGCTTTCTTT. This translates into CASSLGQGWNTEAFF.